This T cell receptor (beta chain) was found in a study of shared clonotypes between healthy human individuals. The naive CD8 fraction comprised CD45RO-negative cells positively selected for CCR7 and excluded terminally differentiated effector memory CD45RA+ cells. All participating donors were Caucasian adults from Nashville, Tennessee. V lost 0 bases, J lost 5 bases, and 17 bases lay in between. CDR3 length: 16 residues. In germline, CDR1 is GTSNPN, CDR2 SVGIG (reference sequence). Sequenced by immunoSEQ multiplex PCR; TCRdb stores in-frame clones only, minus some. The sample consists of around 2,000,000 clones, around 96% of them appearing once.

Sequences were obtained from naive CD8+ T cells sorted from blood. The chain uses TRBV30 and TRBJ1-5; perhaps TRBD1 as D (5 bases). The clonotype comes from a man younger than 30 in good health. The chain's CDR3 is CAWSVNLGPWDQPQHF. CDR3 DNA: TGTGCCTGGAGTGTAAACTTGGGACCGTGGGATCAGCCCCAGCATTTT.